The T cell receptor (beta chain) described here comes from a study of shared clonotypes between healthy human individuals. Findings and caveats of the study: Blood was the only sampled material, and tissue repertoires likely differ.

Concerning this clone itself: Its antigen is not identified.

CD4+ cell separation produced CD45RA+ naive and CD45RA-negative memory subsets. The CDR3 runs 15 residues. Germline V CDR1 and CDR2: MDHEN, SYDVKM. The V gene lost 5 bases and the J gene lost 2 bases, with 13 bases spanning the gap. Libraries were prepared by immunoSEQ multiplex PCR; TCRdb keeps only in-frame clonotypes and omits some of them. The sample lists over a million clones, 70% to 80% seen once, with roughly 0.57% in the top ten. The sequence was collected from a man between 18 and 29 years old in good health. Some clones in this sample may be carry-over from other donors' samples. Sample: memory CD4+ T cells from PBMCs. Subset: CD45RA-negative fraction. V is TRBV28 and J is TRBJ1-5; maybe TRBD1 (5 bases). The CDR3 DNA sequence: TGTGCCAGCAGTGTCGCAGGAGGGGGCAATCAGCCCCAGCATTTT. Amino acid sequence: CASSVAGGGNQPQHF. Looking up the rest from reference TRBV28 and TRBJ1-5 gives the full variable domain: DVKVTQSSRYLVKRTGEKVFLECVQDMDHENMFWYRQDPGLGLRLIYFSYDVKMKEKGDIPEGYSVSREKKERFSLILESASTNQTSMYLCASSVAGGGNQPQHFGDGTRLSIL.